Shown below are 15 T cell receptor beta chains from a single sample sequenced in a study of blood T cells in healthy people across ages. A second PCR, run for about 7 to 12 cycles, used a sample-barcoded 5' primer plus a J-beta primer mix. A single record per CDR3 protein comes from TCRdb applying MiXCR to the 5' RACE reads. The sample consists of more than 1 million distinct CDR3 sequences, 45% of them appearing once. The sequenced sample was blood. The receptors stem from a woman aged 55-70 years in good health.

A few counts support this clonotype. This sequence joins TRBV5-1 and TRBJ1-2; 8 nucleotides align to TRBD1. Germline-derived CDR1 and CDR2 are SGHRS and YFSETQ. This CDR3 spans 15 amino acids. V was pared by 4 bases and J by 5 bases, with 10 bases of the junction left unmatched. The CDR3 DNA reads TGCGCCAGCAGCGCCACAGGGGGGGGCTTATATGGCTACACCTTC. It encodes CASSATGGGLYGYTF.

The CDR3 reads CASSLVARDGEQFF. The CDR3, as DNA: TGTGCCAGCAGCTTAGTAGCGAGAGACGGGGAGCAGTTCTTC. This chain connects TRBV7-2 to TRBJ2-1, with a possible D match to TRBD2 (5 bases). CDR3 length: 14 residues. Trimming cost V 1 base and J 10 bases, with 14 bases left between them. The germline gives CDR1 SGHTA, CDR2 FQGNSA.

The chain carries TRBV20-1 and TRBJ1-5, with D tentatively TRBD1 (5 bases). The CDR3 has 13 residues. Per germline, CDR1 DFQATT and CDR2 SNEGSKA (reference sequence). V was shortened by 3 bases and J by 4 bases, with 10 bases between the two germline ends. The CDR3 is CSARDIGNQPQHF. CDR3 sequence (DNA): TGCAGTGCTAGGGACATCGGAAATCAGCCCCAGCATTTT.

The chain is built from TRBV3-1 and TRBJ2-7; the D call may be TRBD1 or TRBD2 (5 bases each). Trimming removed 0 bases at V and 2 bases at J, with 20 bases between. The length of the CDR3 is 18 residues. The germline V gene has CDR1 LGHDT and CDR2 YNNKEL (reference sequence). CDR3 loop: CASSQDLAGTHAPYEQYF. The CDR3 DNA sequence: TGTGCCAGCAGCCAAGACCTCGCCGGGACGCATGCTCCCTACGAGCAGTACTTC.

The CDR3 DNA sequence: TGCGCCAGCAGCCTACAGAGTGAGCAGTTCTTC. Translation: CASSLQSEQFF. The rearrangement joins TRBV4-1 to TRBJ2-1; D gene uncertain. Germline V lookup: CDR1 MGHRA, CDR2 YSYEKL. V was clipped by 4 bases and J by 9 bases, with 7 bases between them. The CDR3 is 11 amino acids.

The V call is TRBV14, the J call TRBJ2-7; D is uncertain. Trimming pared 3 bases from V and 2 bases from J, leaving 11 bases between. Germline-derived CDR1 and CDR2 are SGHDN and FVKESK. The CDR3 is 14 amino acids. The CDR3 bases are TGTGCCAGCAGCCACCAGGCATTGACCTACGAGCAGTACTTC. Residues: CASSHQALTYEQYF. Full variable domain (missing parts from reference TRBV14 and TRBJ2-7): EAGVTQFPSHSVIEKGQTVTLRCDPISGHDNLYWYRRVMGKEIKFLLHFVKESKQDESGMPNNRFLAERTGGTYSTLKVQPAELEDSGVYFCASSHQALTYEQYFGPGTRLTVT.

The V call is TRBV27, the J call TRBJ2-5, with 7 bases matching TRBD2. The CDR3 extends over 17 amino acids. The ends lost 2 bases at V and 4 bases at J; junction bases unmatched: 13. The V gene's germline CDR1 is MNHEY and CDR2 SMNVEV (reference sequence). The CDR3 loop reads CASSLREVAGDPETQYF. CDR3 sequence (DNA): TGTGCCAGCAGTTTAAGGGAGGTGGCGGGAGACCCAGAGACCCAGTACTTC.

The rearrangement joins TRBV10-3 to TRBJ2-1; tentative D call: TRBD2 (6 bases). From germline, CDR1 is ENHRY and CDR2 SYGVKD. V lost 2 bases and J lost 0, with 8 bases in between. This CDR3 has 15 amino acids. CDR3 sequence (DNA): TGTGCCATCAGTGAGCGGAGGGACTCCTACAATGAGCAGTTCTTC. Translating it yields CAISERRDSYNEQFF.

The CDR3 spells CASSQYLPGGAVSTDTQYF. CDR3 sequence (DNA): TGTGCCAGCAGCCAATATCTTCCGGGTGGAGCGGTGAGCACAGATACGCAGTATTTT. The chain employs TRBV14 and TRBJ2-3, with a weak D call TRBD2 (5 bases). Trimming shortened V by 2 bases and J by 0 bases, and 21 bases separated the two germline ends. This CDR3 contains 19 residues. Germline V lookup: CDR1 SGHDN, CDR2 FVKESK.

The rearrangement uses TRBV6-1 and TRBJ1-5, with D uncertain. CDR1 is MNHNS, CDR2 SASEGT, per germline. Trimming took 7 bases from V and 11 from J, leaving 12 bases between them. The CDR3 contains 11 residues. The CDR3 here is CASIMGSAQHF. The CDR3 region has the DNA TGTGCCAGCATCATGGGATCAGCCCAGCATTTT.

V and J are TRBV16 and TRBJ2-1; D gene unclear. The CDR3 is made up of 11 amino acids. The ends were cut back, 6 bases at V and 7 bases at J, with 7 bases in the middle. The germline gives CDR1 KGHSY, CDR2 FQNENV. The CDR3 is CASSHVNEQFF. The CDR3 nucleotides read TGTGCCAGCAGTCATGTTAATGAGCAGTTCTTC.

This chain joins TRBV28 and TRBJ1-2, with D unresolved. The germline V gene encodes CDR1 MDHEN and CDR2 SYDVKM. Trimming stripped 5 bases from V and 8 bases from J, with 18 bases between. This CDR3 has 14 residues. The CDR3 spells CASSQTTGPRGYTF. The CDR3 nucleotides are TGTGCCAGCAGTCAGACCACCGGGCCCAGGGGCTACACCTTC.

The chain recombines TRBV7-6 with TRBJ2-2; D remains ambiguous. V gave up 5 bases and J gave up 11 bases, with 18 bases separating them. The length of the CDR3 is 14 residues. Germline assignment: CDR1 SGHVS and CDR2 FNYEAQ. This CDR3 is CASSLLAIGRELFF. DNA of the CDR3: TGTGCCAGCAGCCTACTGGCCATAGGCCGTGAGCTGTTTTTT.

This clonotype was detected only a few times. The chain combines TRBV28 with TRBJ2-7; D could derive from TRBD1 or TRBD2 (5 bases each). CDR1 and CDR2 from the germline V gene are MDHEN and SYDVKM. This CDR3 is 15 amino acids long. The V end was cut by 5 bases, the J end by 6 bases, with 20 bases between. CDR3 region: CASSLPTLGPFEQYF. In DNA form, the CDR3 reads TGTGCCAGCAGTCTACCTACTTTGGGACCCTTCGAGCAGTACTTC.

The chain joins TRBV6-1 to TRBJ2-1; 10 bases are shared with TRBD1. CDR3 length equals 16 residues. Germline V gives CDR1 MNHNS, CDR2 SASEGT. V was clipped by 7 bases and J by 1 base; unmatched bases: 7. The CDR3 sequence: CASTPDRGRSYNEQFF. CDR3 nucleotide sequence: TGTGCCAGCACCCCGGACAGGGGGAGGTCCTACAATGAGCAGTTCTTC.